This T cell receptor beta chain was sequenced in a study of blood T cell repertoires in COVID-19. Study information: Samples of COVID-19 (acute and convalescent) were obtained from the United States, Italy and Spain. Nucleic acid was either cDNA or gDNA, and it came from T cells, B-cell-depleted T cells, or PBMCs.

The sample holds one count of this clone. The CDR3 totals 13 residues. Germline CDR1 reads SNHLY; CDR2 reads FYNNEI. After removal of 8 bases from V and 1 base from J, the junction contained 4 bases not matched to a gene. The Seattle patients, enrolled during active infection, were followed longitudinally. Per the original methods: Amplification from reference gene primers served as the basis for estimated nucleated cell counts. Method: immunoSEQ multiplex PCR; TCRdb's copy keeps in-frame clones and lacks some. The D gene and trimming were derived from the DNA, and the V and J assignments and clone size from that table. The data hold 250,000 to 400,000 clones, with 70% to 90% observed a single time.

The sequencing input was peripheral blood. The sequence was obtained from a woman younger than 45 with COVID-19, enrolled during active disease. The gene calls are TRBV2 and TRBJ1-1, with TRBD1 matching over 7 bases. The CDR3 loop is CASDREENTEAFF. The CDR3 coding sequence is TGTGCCAGCGACAGGGAGGAGAACACTGAAGCTTTCTTT. Drawing the rest from reference TRBV2 and TRBJ1-1, the complete variable domain is EPEVTQTPSHQVTQMGQEVILRCVPISNHLYFYWYRQILGQKVEFLVSFYNNEISEKSEIFDDQFSVERPDGSNFTLKIRSTKLEDSAMYFCASDREENTEAFFGQGTRLTVV.